This T cell receptor beta chain was identified during a study of identical twins (dated by TCRdb to between 2015 and 2016). Concerning the study at large: The study deep-sequenced TCR alpha and beta repertoires from monozygotic twins, unrelated adults of various ages and cord blood to test whether fetal clonotypes persist. To rule out contamination, the twin experiments were replicated at different times with different library preparation protocols. Beyond this particular receptor, the publication reports: Invariant T cells such as MAIT and iNKT could partly confound zero-insertion analyses, though diverse VJ usage argued against this for most clonotypes. Out-of-frame TCR alpha sequences shared between twins showed an excess of low generation-probability sequences compared with coincidental sharing between unrelated individuals. In monozygotic twins, out-of-frame TCR alpha sharing was systematically underestimated by recombination models, although the models agreed with sharing between unrelated individuals. Abundant cord blood beta clonotypes carried fewer insertions; young adult naive repertoires showed a weaker similar trend, while memory repertoires showed none. Because the same donors could not be followed over many years, the conclusions depended on cross-sectional statistical analysis. The excess sharing between twins in beta out-of-frame sequences was weaker because fewer shared sequences reduced the signal-to-noise ratio.

Measured from the cysteine to the phenylalanine, the CDR3 is 15 residues long. The read is trimmed to its CDR3 DNA, 45 bases read in frame from base 1. V loses 3 bases of germline sequence and J loses 6 bases, and the interval between the two ends is 16 bases. Sequences SGHDT (CDR1) and YYEEEE (CDR2) are obtained from the germline V gene. Every donor in the study was a healthy Caucasian. The twin cohort consisted of three pairs of female monozygotic twins, all aged about 18 to 29 years. The RNA used for TCR libraries was isolated from peripheral blood mononuclear cells. This clonotype was picked up a small number of times. The target of this receptor is not known. No base quality values were provided; no much bigger clone lies one nucleotide off. The library came from 5' RACE. TCRdb lists the instrument as Illumina HiSeq 2000. Template switching introduced a universal primer binding site; the final cDNA contained a unique molecular identifier, enabling accurate counting of TCR cDNA molecules. Specific primers in the conserved constant-segment region were used to synthesize first-strand cDNA for the TCR alpha and beta chains. To control for contamination, every cDNA library was double barcoded, receiving both a SMART-Mk sample barcode and Illumina barcodes. TruSeq adapter sequences and Illumina sample barcodes were added in two successive PCR steps. The TCR alpha and beta cDNA libraries were sequenced on the Illumina HiSeq platform using custom primers. On the authors' methods: MiGEC was used to process raw reads and extract unique molecular identifiers, and MiXCR was used to find CDR3 positions. Recombination models were inferred per individual with the repgenHMM and IGoR tools using an EM algorithm. Shared clonotype analysis was performed with the tcR package in R, normalizing sharing by the product of cloneset sizes. To study raw recombination free of thymic and clonal selection effects, out-of-frame nonproductive sequences were analyzed. The public reads were reanalyzed by TCRdb: fastp trimming at Q25, MiXCR alignment, in-frame beta chains only. Records with the same CDR3 protein are collapsed into one entry carrying the most frequent genes and DNA. It is TCRdb's table, rather than the study itself, that gives the V and J calls and clone size. A total of 700,000 or so distinct CDR3 sequences appear in this sample, about 9.4% of them only once. The ten largest clones represent 0.98% of the sample.

The same data also contributed to another study, on yellow fever vaccine responses in identical twins. Per the second study: The authors reported that the T cell response to vaccination in identical twins appeared partly convergent and partly personalized. In the study, vaccine-responding T cell clones were precisely tracked in identical twins.

This chain joins TRBV5-6 to TRBJ2-4; the D region possibly corresponds to TRBD2 (7 bases align). The source material was PBMCs. The TCR comes from a woman younger than 30 in good health. The nucleotides are TGTGCCAGCAGCTGGTTCGGGGGGCTAGGAAACATTCAGTACTTC. The translation is CASSWFGGLGNIQYF.